Shown below are 10 T cell receptor beta chains from a single sample sequenced in a study of metastatic and nonmetastatic thyroid tumors. All patients were treatment-naive before thyroid surgery. MiXCR was used by TCRdb to re-call the PCR reads. Of tens of thousands of clones listed, 9.5% to 13% are singletons. Sequences were obtained from blood. Receptor source: a male donor with papillary thyroid cancer or a benign thyroid nodule (not recorded which). Some clones in this sample may be carry-over from other donors' samples.

This clone was recorded a few times. V gene TRBV6-4 combines with J gene TRBJ1-1; a possible D gene is TRBD1 (6 bases). The CDR3 extends over 15 amino acids. Germline loops: CDR1 MRHNA, CDR2 SNTAGT. V was clipped by 10 bases and J by 4 bases, with 22 bases between them. The CDR3 region has the DNA TGTGCCATCAGCCGAGACCCGGGGGCTCGCACTGAAGCTTTCTTT. Protein sequence: CAISRDPGARTEAFF.

This clone appeared many times. The chain carries TRBV5-6 and TRBJ1-2, with D possibly being TRBD1 (6 bases). The CDR3 totals 15 residues. V lost 0 bases to trimming and J lost 2 bases, with 11 bases between them. In germline, CDR1 is SGHDT, CDR2 YYEEEE. CDR3 sequence: CASSLVGQKNYGYTF. The CDR3 bases are TGTGCCAGCAGCTTGGTAGGACAGAAGAACTATGGCTACACCTTC.

This clone turned up a few times. The chain couples TRBV6-1 to TRBJ2-5; D gene uncertain. Germline V gene data show CDR1 as MNHNS and CDR2 as SASEGT. The length of the CDR3 is 11 residues. V was shortened by 6 bases and J by 5 bases, with 7 bases between the two germline ends. CDR3 DNA sequence: TGTGCCAGCAGGAGGTGGGAGACCCAGTACTTC. As protein: CASRRWETQYF.

This clone was seen only a few times. A read error may be the cause here, since a much bigger clone is one base away. The sample has other DNA sequences that encode this CDR3 too. The chain couples TRBV19 to TRBJ2-3; tentative D call: TRBD2 (5 bases). Germline V lookup: CDR1 LNHDA, CDR2 SQIVND (reference sequence). The CDR3 covers 15 residues. The DNA for the CDR3 is TGTGCCAGTACCCTAAGAGGAGGAAGCACAGATACGCAATATTTT. It codes for CASTLRGGSTDTQYF.

The sample holds many counts of this clone. The chain carries TRBV20-1 and TRBJ2-1; D gene ambiguous. V was pared by 2 bases and J by 7 bases, with 6 bases between. Germline assignment: CDR1 DFQATT and CDR2 SNEGSKA (reference sequence). CDR3 length: 11 residues. The CDR3 protein is CSARIRNEQFF. The CDR3 nucleotides are TGCAGTGCTAGAATCCGGAATGAGCAGTTCTTC.

This clone is medium-sized in the sample. The V gene is TRBV28, the J gene TRBJ2-7, with 9 nucleotides matching TRBD2. From germline, CDR1 is MDHEN and CDR2 SYDVKM. After removal of 4 bases from V and 3 bases from J, the junction contained 4 bases not matched to a gene. The CDR3 has 14 amino acids. This chain's CDR3 is CASSSASGVYEQYF. The CDR3 DNA is TGTGCCAGCAGTTCGGCTAGCGGGGTCTACGAGCAGTACTTC.

This clone was seen only a few times. This may stem from a read error, because a much larger clone lies one nucleotide away. The chain uses TRBV20-1 and TRBJ1-6, with a weak D call TRBD1 (6 bases). CDR1 is DFQATT, CDR2 SNEGSKA, per germline (reference sequence). The CDR3 consists of 18 residues. V lost 4 bases and J lost 0, with 19 bases in between. The CDR3 DNA follows: TGCAGTGCTACCGCGGGACATACCCTGAGCTCCTATAATTCACCCCTCCACTTT. This sequence encodes CSATAGHTLSSYNSPLHF.

Many counts were recorded for this clone. V usage is TRBV20-1 and J usage is TRBJ2-7; D assignment may be TRBD1 or TRBD2 (7 bases each). This CDR3 has 13 amino acids. Trimming cost V 6 bases and J 2 bases, with 14 bases left between them. Germline loops: CDR1 DFQATT, CDR2 SNEGSKA (reference sequence). The CDR3 region has the DNA TGCAGTGCCCAGGGGGGGGGGCCCTACGAGCAGTACTTC. As protein: CSAQGGGPYEQYF.

This clone was detected a few times. A much larger clone sits a single nucleotide away, making a read error possible. The V and J genes are TRBV7-3 and TRBJ2-3, with D unclear. The CDR3 is made up of 12 amino acids. V lost 7 bases to trimming and J lost 1 base, with 6 bases between them. Per the germline V gene, CDR1 is SGHTA and CDR2 is FQGTGA. The CDR3 spells CASIDGTDTQYF. The CDR3 bases are TGTGCCAGCATCGACGGCACAGATACGCAGTATTTT.

This clone was seen a few times. The chain is built from TRBV18 and TRBJ2-1; 7 bases align to TRBD1. The germline V gene has CDR1 KGHSH and CDR2 LQKENI. This CDR3 has 14 amino acids. Losses at the gene ends were 3 bases for V and 3 bases for J; bases not matched to a gene: 2. CDR3 in DNA: TGTGCCAGCTCACCCCGGGACAGCTACAATGAGCAGTTCTTC. This translates into CASSPRDSYNEQFF. The whole variable domain, remainder taken from reference TRBV18 and TRBJ2-1, is NAGVMQNPRHLVRRRGQEARLRCSPMKGHSHVYWYRQLPEEGLKFMVYLQKENIIDESGMPKERFSAEFPKEGPSILRIQQVVRGDSAAYFCASSPRDSYNEQFFGPGTRLTVL.